Below are 30 T cell receptor beta chains sequenced from a single sample in a study of Ad26.COV2.S vaccination and SARS-CoV-2 variants. Specified treatment: 15 to 20 received Ad26.COV2.S at low or high dose, single or two shots; about 5 received placebo; per-sample allocation not given. Material that was analyzed had been drawn on day 63 after the first vaccine or placebo injection. Assay: immunoSEQ multiplex PCR; the TCRdb copy retains only in-frame clones and omits some. The sample lists a few hundred thousand clones, roughly 90% occurring once. The sample here was peripheral blood, taken in a trial of Ad26.COV2.S vaccine versus placebo. These receptors were taken from a person between 18 and 65 years old who received the Ad26.COV2.S COVID-19 vaccine or a placebo.

The gene calls are TRBV11-3 and TRBJ1-5, with TRBD1 matching 7 bases. This CDR3 contains 19 residues. Germline values: CDR1 SGHNT, CDR2 YENEEA. V shed 1 base and J 2 bases; nucleotides not matched to a gene: 14. CDR3 in DNA: TGTGCCAGCAGCTTAGCCGAAGAATGGCGGGACAGTTGCAATCAGCCCCAGCATTTT. Its protein is CASSLAEEWRDSCNQPQHF.

V is TRBV3-1 (or the pseudogene TRBV3-2) and J is TRBJ1-5; D gene uncertain. With 2 bases removed from V and 5 bases from J, the gap between germline ends came to 7 bases. Germline CDR1 and CDR2: LGHDT and YNNKEL (reference sequence). The CDR3 runs 13 residues. As DNA, the CDR3 is TGTGCCAGCAGCCAAACCTCTTATCAGCCCCAGCATTTT. This sequence encodes CASSQTSYQPQHF.

This clone was detected once. The genes are TRBV6-5 and TRBJ1-1, with TRBD1 matching 7 bases. The CDR3 length is 13 residues. The germline V gene has CDR1 MNHEY and CDR2 SVGAGI. Trimming removed 0 bases from V and 8 bases from J; junction bases left unmatched: 3. The DNA for the CDR3 is TGTGCCAGCAGTTACTCGACAGGGATAGAAGCTTTCTTT. Translating it yields CASSYSTGIEAFF.

In this sample, this clone turned up once. This rearrangement joins TRBV10-3 to TRBJ1-2; 9 bases are shared with TRBD1. The trim removed 2 bases at V and 4 bases at J, leaving 5 bases unmatched. Per the germline V gene, CDR1 is ENHRY and CDR2 is SYGVKD. CDR3 size: 15 residues. CDR3 amino acids: CAISEKDRGFYGYTF. CDR3 DNA sequence: TGTGCCATCAGTGAGAAGGACAGGGGATTCTATGGCTACACCTTC.

This clone was seen a single time. This rearrangement joins TRBV5-1 to TRBJ2-7, with D possibly being TRBD1 (6 bases). Trimming cost V 2 bases and J 6 bases, with 18 bases left between them. This CDR3 contains 15 residues. Germline V gene sequence: CDR1 SGHRS, CDR2 YFSETQ. CDR3 coding DNA: TGCGCCAGCAGCTTAACGGGGCCAGGGACACCCGAGCAGTACTTC. This gives the protein CASSLTGPGTPEQYF.

The chain links TRBV5-6 to TRBJ1-5; no firm D call. V was trimmed by 0 bases and J by 7 bases, leaving 5 bases between them. CDR1 is SGHDT and CDR2 is YYEEEE in the germline V gene. This CDR3 is built from 12 residues. The CDR3 coding sequence is TGTGCCAGCAGCTTGGGTATACAGCCCCAGCATTTT. It codes for CASSLGIQPQHF. The complete variable domain, with remaining parts taken from reference TRBV5-6 and TRBJ1-5, reads DAGVTQSPTHLIKTRGQQVTLRCSPKSGHDTVSWYQQALGQGPQFIFQYYEEEERQRGNFPDRFSGHQFPNYSSELNVNALLLGDSALYLCASSLGIQPQHFGDGTRLSIL.

This clone was observed a handful of times. DNA of the CDR3: TGTGCCAGCAGCTTAGGAGCTGCTAGCTCCTACGAGCAGTACTTC. Translation gives CASSLGAASSYEQYF. The V gene is TRBV7-2, the J gene TRBJ2-7; D is uncertain. The CDR3 sequence is 15 residues long. Germline values: CDR1 SGHTA, CDR2 FQGNSA. V dropped 1 base and J dropped 0 bases, with 10 bases sitting between them.

The V and J genes are TRBV12-3 or TRBV12-4 and TRBJ2-1; D might be TRBD2 (5 bases). The CDR3 is 12 amino acids. V was clipped by 7 bases and J by 7 bases, with 11 bases between them. CDR3 sequence: CASTLGGNEQFF. The CDR3 DNA follows: TGTGCCAGCACCCTGGGCGGGAATGAGCAGTTCTTC.

V gene TRBV5-6 combines with J gene TRBJ1-4; no firm D call. The CDR3 length is 13 residues. The V gene lost 2 bases and the J gene lost 5 bases, with 7 bases spanning the gap. Looked up from germline, CDR1 is SGHDT and CDR2 is YYEEEE. CDR3 in amino acids: CASSLGWNEKLFF. DNA for the CDR3: TGTGCCAGCAGCTTAGGATGGAATGAAAAACTGTTTTTT.

The chain combines TRBV4-1 with TRBJ1-1; no firm D call. There are 16 residues in the CDR3. CDR1 MGHRA and CDR2 YSYEKL come from the germline V gene. V gave up 0 bases and J gave up 5 bases, with 16 bases separating them. CDR3 loop: CASSQDPAGVETEAFF. Written as DNA, the CDR3 is TGCGCCAGCAGCCAAGATCCCGCCGGGGTAGAGACTGAAGCTTTCTTT.

The CDR3 bases are TGTGCCAGCAGCGCGAGGGATACGCAGTATTTT. It codes for CASSARDTQYF. J is TRBJ2-3 and V is TRBV11-2; D not certain. The V end lost 5 bases, the J end lost 6 bases, and 6 bases lay between the germline ends. The CDR3 runs to 11 residues. The germline V gene has CDR1 SGHAT and CDR2 FQNNGV.

The chain joins TRBV15 to TRBJ1-2; 8 bases are a match to TRBD1. The CDR3 covers 15 residues. The germline V gene has CDR1 LNHNV and CDR2 YYDKDF (reference sequence). J gave up 3 bases and V 6 bases, and 9 bases lay outside the gene matches. This CDR3 reads CATRTGEGGHYGYTF. CDR3 DNA: TGTGCCACCAGGACAGGGGAAGGGGGCCACTATGGCTACACCTTC.

The chain employs TRBV5-1 and TRBJ2-3, with TRBD1 matching 7 bases. The CDR3 spans 15 residues. V lost 6 bases, J lost 6 bases, and 13 bases stayed unmatched. Germline CDR1 and CDR2: SGHRS and YFSETQ. The CDR3 spells CASNYADRSDDTQYF. The DNA for the CDR3 is TGCGCCAGCAACTATGCGGACAGGAGTGATGATACGCAGTATTTT.

The rearrangement links TRBV5-1 to TRBJ2-3, with 8 bases fitting TRBD1. After removal of 5 bases from V and 3 bases from J, the junction contained 5 bases not matched to a gene. The CDR3 consists of 14 residues. Germline CDR1 and CDR2: SGHRS and YFSETQ. In DNA form, the CDR3 reads TGCGCCAGCAGACAGACAGGGGATACAGATACGCAGTATTTT. Translated: CASRQTGDTDTQYF.

CDR3 loop: CASGSNGYNEQFF. CDR3 DNA sequence: TGTGCCAGCGGATCGAATGGGTACAATGAGCAGTTCTTC. V gene TRBV19 combines with J gene TRBJ2-1; D is undetermined. Germline CDR1 is LNHDA and CDR2 is SQIVND (reference sequence). The CDR3 runs to 13 residues. V gave up 9 bases and J gave up 4 bases, with 13 bases separating them.

The chain employs TRBV29-1 and TRBJ1-1, with a possible D match to TRBD1 (6 bases). CDR1 and CDR2 (germline): SQVTM, ANQGSEA. This CDR3 has 14 amino acids. Trimming removed 7 bases from V and 4 bases from J, with 19 bases in between. CDR3 nucleotide sequence: TGCAGCGCTGGACAGTCTTCCTTAGGCACTGAAGCTTTCTTT. It yields the protein CSAGQSSLGTEAFF. Full variable domain (outside the CDR3, taken from reference TRBV29-1 and TRBJ1-1): SAVISQKPSRDICQRGTSLTIQCQVDSQVTMMFWYRQQPGQSLTLIATANQGSEATYESGFVIDKFPISRPNLTFSTLTVSNMSPEDSSIYLCSAGQSSLGTEAFFGQGTRLTVV.

The chain joins TRBV11-2 to TRBJ1-1; D ambiguous. The CDR3 extends over 16 amino acids. Germline CDR1 is SGHAT and CDR2 is FQNNGV. Trimming left V 6 bases short and J 2 bases short, with 19 bases between. CDR3 region: CASRPDPWQDNTEAFF. As DNA, the CDR3 is TGTGCCAGCAGACCCGACCCTTGGCAGGATAACACTGAAGCTTTCTTT.

This chain links TRBV5-4 with TRBJ2-7, with 9 nucleotides matching TRBD2. Unmatched junction bases numbered 17, after V lost 7 bases and J lost 9 bases. This CDR3 region has 15 residues. The germline V gene encodes CDR1 SGHNT and CDR2 YYREEE (reference sequence). The CDR3 region has the DNA TGTGCCAGCCGCCCGGGGGCGGGGGGGCCCTTGGGGCAGTACTTC. Amino acid sequence: CASRPGAGGPLGQYF.

This clone was recorded once. The chain carries TRBV7-2 and TRBJ1-1; 9 nucleotides line up with TRBD1. Germline V gives CDR1 SGHTA, CDR2 FQGNSA. The CDR3 has 14 residues. V gave up 4 bases and J gave up 5 bases; unmatched junction bases: 5. The chain's CDR3 is CASSSQGARTEAFF. CDR3 sequence (DNA): TGTGCCAGCAGCTCACAGGGGGCGAGGACTGAAGCTTTCTTT.

There are a few counts of this clone. V and J are TRBV25-1 and TRBJ2-2; no clear D gene. From germline, CDR1 is MGHDK and CDR2 SYGVNS. Trimming took off 2 bases at V and 5 bases at J, with 3 bases between the two ends. This CDR3 is 12 amino acids long. In nucleotides, the CDR3 is TGTGCCAGCAGTGAACGTACCGGGGAGCTGTTTTTT. It specifies CASSERTGELFF.

The chain carries TRBV7-9 and TRBJ2-3; either TRBD1 or TRBD2 may fit D (5 bases each). This CDR3 comprises 14 residues. V lost 1 base and J 4 bases, leaving 9 bases between the germline ends. Germline V lookup: CDR1 SEHNR, CDR2 FQNEAQ (reference sequence). This CDR3 is CASSLGGVADTQYF. The CDR3 DNA is TGTGCCAGCAGCTTAGGAGGGGTCGCAGATACGCAGTATTTT.

V usage is TRBV6-2 or TRBV6-3 and J usage is TRBJ1-2, with D tentatively TRBD1 (5 bases). This CDR3 is 13 amino acids long. V gave up 2 bases and J gave up 7 bases, with 11 bases separating them. Germline values: CDR1 MNHEY, CDR2 SVGEGT. Here the CDR3 reads CASSYQGIGGYTF. The DNA of the CDR3 is TGTGCCAGCAGTTACCAGGGTATTGGTGGCTACACCTTC.

The chain links TRBV19 to TRBJ2-1; 8 nucleotides align to TRBD2. Germline V lookup: CDR1 LNHDA, CDR2 SQIVND (reference sequence). The CDR3 extends over 15 amino acids. With 6 bases clipped from V and 0 bases from J, the junction kept 4 bases outside the gene matches. CDR3 coding DNA: TGTGCCAGTAGCCAGACTAGCGTCTCCTACAATGAGCAGTTCTTC. Residues: CASSQTSVSYNEQFF.

V gene TRBV5-6 combines with J gene TRBJ2-7; no clear D gene. The CDR3 is 12 residues long. Trimming took 0 bases from V and 6 from J, leaving 7 bases between them. Germline V gene sequence: CDR1 SGHDT, CDR2 YYEEEE. The chain's CDR3 is CASSLVGGEQYV. The CDR3 region has the DNA TGTGCCAGCAGCTTGGTAGGTGGCGAGCAGTACGTC.

This clone was detected only a few times. The chain is built from TRBV9 and TRBJ1-2; no firm D call. The germline V and J ends were trimmed by 0 bases and 4 bases, with 13 bases remaining between them. Looked up from germline, CDR1 is SGDLS and CDR2 is YYNGEE. This CDR3 is built from 15 residues. As DNA, the CDR3 is TGTGCCAGCAGCGTAGCTTGGGCGGGAAGCTATGGCTACACCTTC. Its translation is CASSVAWAGSYGYTF.

This sequence joins TRBV7-6 and TRBJ2-1, with 8 bases aligning to TRBD2. V gave up 2 bases and J gave up 7 bases; unmatched junction bases: 7. CDR3 length equals 15 residues. Germline CDR1 reads SGHVS; CDR2 reads FNYEAQ. CDR3 nucleotide sequence: TGTGCCAGCAGCTTATGGGATCGGGAGGGTAATGAGCAGTTCTTC. Its protein is CASSLWDREGNEQFF.

This chain uses TRBV7-2 with TRBJ1-2; 7 bases are a match to TRBD1. Trimming at V came to 0 bases and at J to 5 bases, leaving 3 bases not matched to a gene. Germline V lookup: CDR1 SGHTA, CDR2 FQGNSA. The CDR3 spans 14 residues. The CDR3 region has the DNA TGTGCCAGCAGCTTAGCGCCACAGGGGTATGGCTACACCTTC. Translating it yields CASSLAPQGYGYTF.

For this clone: Other DNA sequences of this sample code for an identical CDR3. The chain has TRBV6-5 and TRBJ1-1; a possible D gene is TRBD1 (5 bases). V dropped 4 bases and J dropped 1 base, with 7 bases sitting between them. Germline V gives CDR1 MNHEY, CDR2 SVGAGI. CDR3 size: 13 residues. CDR3 in amino acids: CASSFQGNTEAFF. The CDR3 DNA sequence: TGTGCCAGCAGTTTTCAGGGGAACACTGAAGCTTTCTTT.

J is TRBJ2-1 and V is TRBV7-8; D uncertain. The CDR3 runs to 15 residues. Germline-derived CDR1 and CDR2 are SGHVS and FQNEAQ. V was pared by 1 base and J by 0 bases, with 7 bases between. The DNA for the CDR3 is TGTGCCAGCAGCTTAGTAGGAGACTCCTACAATGAGCAGTTCTTC. As protein: CASSLVGDSYNEQFF.

This chain joins TRBV3-1 (or the pseudogene TRBV3-2) and TRBJ1-1; no clear D gene. V lost 1 base and J lost 6, with 12 bases in between. Germline CDR1 LGHDT, CDR2 YNNKEL (reference sequence). The CDR3 has 14 residues. The CDR3 loop reads CASSQASGYSEAFF. CDR3 coding DNA: TGTGCCAGCAGCCAAGCCTCGGGGTACTCTGAAGCTTTCTTT.